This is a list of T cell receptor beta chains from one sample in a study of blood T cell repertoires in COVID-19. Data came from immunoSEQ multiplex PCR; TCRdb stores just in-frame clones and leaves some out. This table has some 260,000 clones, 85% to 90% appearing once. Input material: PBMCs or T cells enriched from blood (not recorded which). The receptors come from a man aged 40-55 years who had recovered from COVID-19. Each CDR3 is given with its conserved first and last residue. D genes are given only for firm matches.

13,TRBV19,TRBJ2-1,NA,CASSIVSDSSRFF
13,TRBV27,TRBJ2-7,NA,CASSFPGAHEQYF
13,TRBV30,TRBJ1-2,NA,CAWREQGNYGYTF
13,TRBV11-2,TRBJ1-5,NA,CASSSYYNQPQHF
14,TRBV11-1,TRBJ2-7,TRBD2,CASRISSGSGEQYF
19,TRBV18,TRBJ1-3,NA,CASSPLFSDSQGTGNTIYF
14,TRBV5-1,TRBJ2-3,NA,CASSFTGSTDTQYF
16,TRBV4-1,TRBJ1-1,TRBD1,CASSFNIGQVNTEAFF
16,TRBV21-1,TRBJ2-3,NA,CASSTPSGPITDTQYF
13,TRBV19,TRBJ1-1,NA,CASRTTKNTEAFF
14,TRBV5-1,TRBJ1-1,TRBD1,CASSAQGEGTEAFF
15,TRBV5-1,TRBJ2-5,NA,CASSKGAPAGETQYF
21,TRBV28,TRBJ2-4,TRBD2,CASSFPVKLAGPDLAKNIQYF
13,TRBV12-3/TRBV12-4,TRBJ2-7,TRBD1,CASSTTGLYEQYF